Sequencing of this T cell receptor beta chain was carried out in a study of post-analysis software for immune sequencing data. The CDR3 extends over 15 amino acids. The germline V gene encodes CDR1 SQVTM and CDR2 ANQGSEA. There are a few counts of this clonotype. Its specificity is not known. Study-wide results and limits: A significant reduction in normalized Chao1 diversity was observed in multiple sclerosis patients versus controls. With TRBV5-6, TRBV5-1 and TRBV20-1 included, five TRBV segments were more frequent in patients than in controls.

Unique-molecular-identifier-tagged TCR beta cDNA libraries were used. MiXCR was run by TCRdb on the PCR reads, yielding one entry per CDR3 protein. The table includes about 460,000 distinct CDR3 sequences, over 35% detected once. The sequenced sample consisted of blood. This sequence originates from a girl under 18 with multiple sclerosis. The rearrangement links TRBV29-1 to TRBJ2-5, with TRBD2 identical over 14 bases. The J call is doubtful: the DNA matches TRBJ2-7 better. In DNA, the CDR3 is TGCAGCGTTGATGGGACTAGCGGGAGTAAGTACGAGCAGTACTTC. It yields the protein CSVDGTSGSKYEQYF.